Described below is a single T cell receptor beta chain sequence and its context. As yet, its antigen is unknown. This sample was included in a study of cytomegalovirus exposure and HLA in healthy donors. Only in-frame clones appear in the TCRdb table, and some are missing; sequencing was by immunoSEQ multiplex PCR. This table has 90,000 to 150,000 clones, 88% appearing once. Findings and caveats of the study: Among TCR beta chains, those listed as cytomegalovirus-associated numbered some 170.

The sequencing sample was made of PBMCs. This TCR came from a man younger than 30 in good health and CMV-seropositive.

The CDR3 region is CASSRDRGTEAFF. CDR3 coding DNA: TGTGCCAGCAGCCGGGACAGGGGCACTGAAGCTTTCTTT. The chain combines TRBV6-6 with TRBJ1-1, with 10 nucleotides matching TRBD1. CDR3 length: 13 amino acids. CDR1 and CDR2 (germline): MNHNY, SVGAGI (reference sequence). The V and J ends lost 6 bases and 4 bases, in that order; junction bases with no gene match: 2.